Presented here are 5 T cell receptor beta chains from one specimen sequenced in a study of T cell responses to AZD1222 COVID-19 vaccine. Produced via immunoSEQ multiplex PCR; TCRdb's table is partial and in-frame only. This table has over 130,000 clones, about 92% appearing once. Material: peripheral blood, obtained 28 days after the second AZD1222 dose. The receptor source for this set is an adult who received the AZD1222 COVID-19 vaccine.

J is TRBJ2-5 and V is TRBV4-2; 12 nucleotides agree with TRBD2. The CDR3 has 17 amino acids. V was pared by 1 base and J by 4 bases, with 7 bases of the junction left unmatched. CDR1 and CDR2 (germline): LGHNA, YNFKEQ. DNA for the CDR3: TGTGCCAGCAGCCAAGGAGGAGAGACTAGCGGGAGAGAGACCCAGTACTTC. Amino acid sequence: CASSQGGETSGRETQYF.

CDR3 in amino acids: CATFNTGQRGEKLFF. The CDR3 DNA is TGTGCCACCTTCAATACTGGACAGAGAGGTGAAAAACTGTTTTTT. The genes are TRBV18 and TRBJ1-4; weak D call: TRBD1 (6 bases). Trimming removed 10 bases from V and 7 bases from J, with 22 bases in between. Germline CDR1 and CDR2: KGHSH and LQKENI. The CDR3 is made up of 15 amino acids.

V and J are TRBV29-1 and TRBJ1-5; D not certain. The CDR3 has 11 amino acids. Deletions cut 4 bases from V and 5 bases from J, with 6 bases between. Germline CDR1 SQVTM, CDR2 ANQGSEA. CDR3 in DNA: TGCAGCGTTGTTTCGGATCAGCCCCAGCATTTT. Protein sequence: CSVVSDQPQHF.

The V and J genes are TRBV19 and TRBJ2-1; the D is unclear. Per the germline V gene, CDR1 is LNHDA and CDR2 is SQIVND (reference sequence). This CDR3 region has 14 residues. Trimming took off 4 bases at V and 7 bases at J, with 14 bases between the two ends. The CDR3 nucleotides read TGTGCCAGTAGTAGGGCAGAGAATAGAAATGAGCAGTTCTTC. Amino acid sequence: CASSRAENRNEQFF.

The V and J genes are TRBV5-1 and TRBJ2-7; D is unclear. Trimming removed 0 bases from V and 2 bases from J, with 9 bases in between. The CDR3 totals 14 residues. The germline V gene has CDR1 SGHRS and CDR2 YFSETQ. The CDR3: CASSLEVRTYEQYF. The CDR3 DNA follows: TGCGCCAGCAGCTTGGAAGTCAGGACCTACGAGCAGTACTTC.